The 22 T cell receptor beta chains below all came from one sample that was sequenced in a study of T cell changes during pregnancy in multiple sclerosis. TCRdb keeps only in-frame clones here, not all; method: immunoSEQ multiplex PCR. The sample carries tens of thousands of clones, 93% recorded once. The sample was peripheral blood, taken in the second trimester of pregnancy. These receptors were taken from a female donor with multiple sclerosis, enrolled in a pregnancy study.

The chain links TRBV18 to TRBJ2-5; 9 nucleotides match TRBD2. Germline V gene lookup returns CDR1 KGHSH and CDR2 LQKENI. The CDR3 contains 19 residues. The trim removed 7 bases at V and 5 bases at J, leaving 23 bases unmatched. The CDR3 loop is CASFGASGIGPAGRETQYF. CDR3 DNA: TGTGCCAGCTTCGGGGCTAGCGGGATCGGTCCGGCTGGTCGGGAGACCCAGTACTTC. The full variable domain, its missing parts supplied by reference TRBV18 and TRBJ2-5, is NAGVMQNPRHLVRRRGQEARLRCSPMKGHSHVYWYRQLPEEGLKFMVYLQKENIIDESGMPKERFSAEFPKEGPSILRIQQVVRGDSAAYFCASFGASGIGPAGRETQYFGPGTRLLVL.

CDR3 sequence reads: CASRVRTGRIYEQYF. DNA for the CDR3: TGTGCCAGCAGGGTTAGGACAGGGAGAATTTACGAGCAGTACTTC. The chain uses TRBV2 and TRBJ2-7, with TRBD1 matching 8 bases. The J segment lost 4 bases and the V segment lost 6 bases, leaving 11 bases of the junction unmatched. Germline assignment: CDR1 SNHLY and CDR2 FYNNEI. The CDR3 has 15 residues.

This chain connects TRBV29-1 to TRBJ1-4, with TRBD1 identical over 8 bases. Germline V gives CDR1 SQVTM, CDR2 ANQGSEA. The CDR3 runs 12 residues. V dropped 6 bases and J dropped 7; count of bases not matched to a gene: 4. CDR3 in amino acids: CSVWTGPEKLFF. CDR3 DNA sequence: TGCAGCGTCTGGACAGGGCCTGAAAAACTGTTTTTT. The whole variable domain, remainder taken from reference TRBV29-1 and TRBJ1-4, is SAVISQKPSRDICQRGTSLTIQCQVDSQVTMMFWYRQQPGQSLTLIATANQGSEATYESGFVIDKFPISRPNLTFSTLTVSNMSPEDSSIYLCSVWTGPEKLFFGSGTQLSVL.

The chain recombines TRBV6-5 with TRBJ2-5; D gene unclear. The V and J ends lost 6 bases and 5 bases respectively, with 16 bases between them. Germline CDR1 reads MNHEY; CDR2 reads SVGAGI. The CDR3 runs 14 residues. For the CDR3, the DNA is TGTGCCAGCAGCCGCCCCTCGGTCTTGGAGACCCAGTACTTC. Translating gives CASSRPSVLETQYF.

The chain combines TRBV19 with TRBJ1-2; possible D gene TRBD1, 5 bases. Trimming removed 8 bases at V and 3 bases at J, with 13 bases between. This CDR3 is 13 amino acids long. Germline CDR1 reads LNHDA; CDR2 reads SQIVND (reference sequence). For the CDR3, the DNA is TGTGCCAGTGATGACAGAGATTACTATGGCTACACCTTC. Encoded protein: CASDDRDYYGYTF.

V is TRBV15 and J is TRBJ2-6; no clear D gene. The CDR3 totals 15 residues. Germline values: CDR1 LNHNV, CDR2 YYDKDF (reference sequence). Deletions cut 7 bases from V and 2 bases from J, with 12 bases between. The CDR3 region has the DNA TGTGCCACCACCCCGACTGCTCCTGGGGCCAACGTCCTGACTTTC. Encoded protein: CATTPTAPGANVLTF.

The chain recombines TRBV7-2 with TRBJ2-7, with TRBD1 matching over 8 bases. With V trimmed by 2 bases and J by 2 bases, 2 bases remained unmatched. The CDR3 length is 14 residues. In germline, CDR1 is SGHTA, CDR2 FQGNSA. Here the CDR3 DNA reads TGTGCCAGCAGCTTATCACAGGGGGCCTACGAGCAGTACTTC. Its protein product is CASSLSQGAYEQYF.

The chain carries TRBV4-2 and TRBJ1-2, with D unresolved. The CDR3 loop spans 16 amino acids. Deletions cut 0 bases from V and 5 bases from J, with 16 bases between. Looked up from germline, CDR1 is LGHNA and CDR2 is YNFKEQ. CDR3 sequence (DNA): TGTGCCAGCAGCCAAGACATTGCGGCTTGGGAGTATGGCTACACCTTC. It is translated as CASSQDIAAWEYGYTF.

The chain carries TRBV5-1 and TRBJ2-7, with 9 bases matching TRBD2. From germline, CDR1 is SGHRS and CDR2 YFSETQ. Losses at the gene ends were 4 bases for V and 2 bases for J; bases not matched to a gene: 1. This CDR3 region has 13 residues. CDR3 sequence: CASSGTSTYEQYF. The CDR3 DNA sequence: TGCGCCAGCAGCGGGACTAGCACCTACGAGCAGTACTTC.

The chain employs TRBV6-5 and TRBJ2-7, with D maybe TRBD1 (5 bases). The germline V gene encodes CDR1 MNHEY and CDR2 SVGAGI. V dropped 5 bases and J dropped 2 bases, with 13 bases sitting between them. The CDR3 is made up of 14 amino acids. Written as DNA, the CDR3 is TGTGCCAGCAGTCGTATACAGGACACCTACGAGCAGTACTTC. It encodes CASSRIQDTYEQYF.

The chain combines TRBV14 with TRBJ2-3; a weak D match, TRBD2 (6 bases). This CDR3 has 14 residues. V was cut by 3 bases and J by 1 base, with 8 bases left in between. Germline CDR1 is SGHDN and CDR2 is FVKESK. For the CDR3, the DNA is TGTGCCAGCAGCCAGTGGAGGGGCACAGATACGCAGTATTTT. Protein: CASSQWRGTDTQYF.

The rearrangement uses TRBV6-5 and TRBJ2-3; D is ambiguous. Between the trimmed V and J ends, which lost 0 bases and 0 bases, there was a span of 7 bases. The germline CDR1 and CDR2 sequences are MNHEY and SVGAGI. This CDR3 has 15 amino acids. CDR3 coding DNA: TGTGCCAGCAGTTACTCCGCGGCTAGCACAGATACGCAGTATTTT. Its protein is CASSYSAASTDTQYF.

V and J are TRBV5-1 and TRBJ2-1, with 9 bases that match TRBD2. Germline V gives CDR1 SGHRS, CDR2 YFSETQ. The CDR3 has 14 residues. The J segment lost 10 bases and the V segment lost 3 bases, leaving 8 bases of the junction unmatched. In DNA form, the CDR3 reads TGCGCCAGCAGCTCCGTTCTAGCGGGAACGGAGCAGTTCTTC. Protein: CASSSVLAGTEQFF. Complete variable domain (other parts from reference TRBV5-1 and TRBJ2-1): KAGVTQTPRYLIKTRGQQVTLSCSPISGHRSVSWYQQTPGQGLQFLFEYFSETQRNKGNFPGRFSGRQFSNSRSEMNVSTLELGDSALYLCASSSVLAGTEQFFGPGTRLTVL.

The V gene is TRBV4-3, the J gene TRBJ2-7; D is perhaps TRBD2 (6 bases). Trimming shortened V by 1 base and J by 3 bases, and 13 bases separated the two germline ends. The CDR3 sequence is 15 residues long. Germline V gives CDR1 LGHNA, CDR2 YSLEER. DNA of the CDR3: TGCGCCAGCAGCCAAGGCTCGGGAGCTATCTACGAGCAGTACTTC. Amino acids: CASSQGSGAIYEQYF.

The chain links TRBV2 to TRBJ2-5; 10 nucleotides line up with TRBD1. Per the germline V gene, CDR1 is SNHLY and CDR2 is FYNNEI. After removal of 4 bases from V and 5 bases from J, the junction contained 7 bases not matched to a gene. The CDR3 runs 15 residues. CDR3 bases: TGTGCCAGCAGTGTCGGGGACAGGGGTGGGGAGACCCAGTACTTC. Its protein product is CASSVGDRGGETQYF.

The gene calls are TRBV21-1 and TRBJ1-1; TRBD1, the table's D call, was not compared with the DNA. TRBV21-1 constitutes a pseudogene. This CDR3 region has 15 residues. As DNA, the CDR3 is TGTGCCAGCAGCGGGGTGAGACAGGGCCTCACTGAAGCTTTCTTT. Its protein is CASSGVRQGLTEAFF.

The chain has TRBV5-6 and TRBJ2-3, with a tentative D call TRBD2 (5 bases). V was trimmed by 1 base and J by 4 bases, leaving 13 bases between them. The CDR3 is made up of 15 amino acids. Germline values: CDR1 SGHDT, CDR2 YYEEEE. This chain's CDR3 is CASSLLSEAPDTQYF. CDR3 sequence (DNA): TGTGCCAGCAGCTTGTTATCGGAGGCCCCAGATACGCAGTATTTT. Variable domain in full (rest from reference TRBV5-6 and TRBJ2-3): DAGVTQSPTHLIKTRGQQVTLRCSPKSGHDTVSWYQQALGQGPQFIFQYYEEEERQRGNFPDRFSGHQFPNYSSELNVNALLLGDSALYLCASSLLSEAPDTQYFGPGTRLTVL.

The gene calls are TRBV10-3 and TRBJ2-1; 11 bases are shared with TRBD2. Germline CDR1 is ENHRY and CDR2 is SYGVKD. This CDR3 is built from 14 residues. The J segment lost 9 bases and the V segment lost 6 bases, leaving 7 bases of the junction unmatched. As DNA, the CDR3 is TGTGCCATCAGCGTTATAGCGGGAGGGGGTGAGCAGTTCTTC. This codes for CAISVIAGGGEQFF.

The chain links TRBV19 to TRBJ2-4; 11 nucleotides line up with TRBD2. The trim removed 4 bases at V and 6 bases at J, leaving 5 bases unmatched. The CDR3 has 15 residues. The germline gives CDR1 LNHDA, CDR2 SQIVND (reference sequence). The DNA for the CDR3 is TGTGCCAGTAGTAGAGGGACTAGCGGAGGAAACATTCAGTACTTC. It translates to CASSRGTSGGNIQYF.

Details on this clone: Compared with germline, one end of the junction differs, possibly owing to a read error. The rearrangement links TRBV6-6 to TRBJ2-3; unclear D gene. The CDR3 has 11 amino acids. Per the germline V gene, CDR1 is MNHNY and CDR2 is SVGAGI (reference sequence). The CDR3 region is CASSYSSTPFF. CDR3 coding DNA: TGTGCCAGCAGTTACTCGAGTACTCCGTTTTTT.

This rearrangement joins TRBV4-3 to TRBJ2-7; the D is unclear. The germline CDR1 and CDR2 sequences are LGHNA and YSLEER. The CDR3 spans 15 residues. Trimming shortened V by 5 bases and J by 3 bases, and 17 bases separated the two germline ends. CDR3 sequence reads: CASSARPGFLYEQYF. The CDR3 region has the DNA TGCGCCAGCAGCGCCCGCCCCGGGTTCCTCTACGAGCAGTACTTC.

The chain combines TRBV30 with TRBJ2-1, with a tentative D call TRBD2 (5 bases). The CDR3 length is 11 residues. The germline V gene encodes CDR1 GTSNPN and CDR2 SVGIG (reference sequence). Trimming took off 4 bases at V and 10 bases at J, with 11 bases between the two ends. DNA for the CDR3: TGTGCCTGGAATGAAATAGCGGAGCAGTTCTTC. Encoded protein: CAWNEIAEQFF.